The next 29 T cell receptor beta chains were all read from a single sample in a study of T cell responses to AZD1222 COVID-19 vaccine (TCRdb year 2021). Receptor amplification or capture employed the immunoSEQ multiplex PCR assay. In TCRdb, the immuneACCESS table is reduced to in-frame sequences with V and J assigned. These tables do not hold every clone; where another copy was compared, an unresolved V gene accounts for under half, and the others remain unexplained. Across this sample there are approximately 82,000 clones, with 90% to 95% seen only once. The top ten constitute roughly 3.1% of the sample. What this sample's time point label stands for: about 28 days (+/-7) after the second vaccine dose. Specimen: peripheral blood, collected 28 days after the second AZD1222 dose. The receptors stem from an adult who received the AZD1222 COVID-19 vaccine.

The chain links TRBV18 to TRBJ1-4; D gene unclear. CDR3 size: 14 residues. From germline, CDR1 is KGHSH and CDR2 LQKENI. V dropped 3 bases and J dropped 5 bases, with 10 bases sitting between them. This CDR3 reads CASSPRGANEKLFF. CDR3 DNA: TGTGCCAGCTCACCCCGGGGTGCAAATGAAAAACTGTTTTTT. Looking up the rest from reference TRBV18 and TRBJ1-4 gives the full variable domain: NAGVMQNPRHLVRRRGQEARLRCSPMKGHSHVYWYRQLPEEGLKFMVYLQKENIIDESGMPKERFSAEFPKEGPSILRIQQVVRGDSAAYFCASSPRGANEKLFFGSGTQLSVL.

The CDR3: CASRRTGAARGTEAFF. In nucleotides, the CDR3 is TGTGCCAGCAGACGGACAGGGGCGGCCAGAGGCACTGAAGCTTTCTTT. V gene TRBV27 combines with J gene TRBJ1-1, with 9 bases lining up with TRBD1. Losses at the gene ends were 6 bases for V and 4 bases for J; bases not matched to a gene: 12. Germline V gene data show CDR1 as MNHEY and CDR2 as SMNVEV (reference sequence). The CDR3 extends over 16 amino acids.

This chain uses TRBV29-1 with TRBJ2-1; 8 nucleotides match TRBD1. CDR1 SQVTM and CDR2 ANQGSEA come from the germline V gene. After removal of 5 bases from V and 4 bases from J, the junction contained 10 bases not matched to a gene. The CDR3 loop spans 15 amino acids. In DNA, the CDR3 is TGCAGCGTTTCGTTAGGGACAGGTGGATACAATGAGCAGTTCTTC. Translation gives CSVSLGTGGYNEQFF.

This chain joins TRBV2 and TRBJ1-6; 8 positions agree with TRBD1. V lost 10 bases to trimming and J lost 5 bases; unmatched junction nucleotides: 7. This CDR3 contains 14 residues. Germline V lookup: CDR1 SNHLY, CDR2 FYNNEI. The CDR3 DNA sequence: TGTGCCATTCCAGGGGGCGCGAATAATTCACCCCTCCACTTT. It is translated as CAIPGGANNSPLHF.

The CDR3 loop reads CASSLRGNEQFF. In nucleotides, the CDR3 is TGTGCCAGCAGTTTGAGGGGCAATGAGCAGTTCTTC. The chain uses TRBV12-3 or TRBV12-4 and TRBJ2-1, with D perhaps being TRBD1 or TRBD2 (5 bases each). The CDR3 loop spans 12 amino acids. Trimming left V 3 bases short and J 6 bases short, with 6 bases between.

This chain joins TRBV13 and TRBJ2-7; the D is unclear. Trimming pared 5 bases from V and 4 bases from J, leaving 15 bases between. CDR3 size: 14 residues. Germline values: CDR1 PRHDT, CDR2 FYEKMQ (reference sequence). CDR3 protein: CASSQTQHPYEQYF. The CDR3 coding sequence is TGTGCCAGCAGCCAAACCCAACACCCTTACGAGCAGTACTTC.

V gene TRBV3-1 (or the pseudogene TRBV3-2) combines with J gene TRBJ2-5; 7 nucleotides line up with TRBD2. The CDR3 length is 15 residues. The germline V gene encodes CDR1 LGHDT and CDR2 YNNKEL (reference sequence). Trimming at V came to 4 bases and at J to 5 bases, leaving 10 bases not matched to a gene. CDR3 bases: TGTGCCAGCAGCCCCCGGACTAGTAGTGGGGAGACCCAGTACTTC. Translating it yields CASSPRTSSGETQYF.

This clone was counted a few times. V is TRBV10-2 and J is TRBJ2-3; D tentatively reads TRBD1 or TRBD2 (5 bases each). Trimming removed 3 bases at V and 4 bases at J, with 20 bases between. Looked up from germline, CDR1 is WSHSY and CDR2 is SAAADI. This CDR3 comprises 17 residues. CDR3 DNA sequence: TGCGCCAGCAGTGACCCGTTGGGGCTAGCCGACGCAGATACGCAGTATTTT. Encoded protein: CASSDPLGLADADTQYF.

The rearrangement joins TRBV18 to TRBJ2-3; D unresolved. The germline V gene encodes CDR1 KGHSH and CDR2 LQKENI. The CDR3 runs to 12 residues. The V gene lost 1 base and the J gene lost 5 bases, with 4 bases spanning the gap. The CDR3 DNA reads TGTGCCAGCTCACCACTTGGAGATACGCAGTATTTT. It codes for CASSPLGDTQYF.

V and J are TRBV24-1 and TRBJ2-5, with 9 bases aligning to TRBD1. V lost 4 bases, J lost 2 bases, and 13 bases stayed unmatched. The CDR3 runs to 18 residues. Germline V gene lookup returns CDR1 KGHDR and CDR2 SFDVKD. The CDR3 DNA sequence: TGTGCCACCAGTGACTCGCGGGCCCTGACAGGGGGACAAGAGACCCAGTACTTC. As protein: CATSDSRALTGGQETQYF.

CDR3 region: CASSSPRAGGTEAFF. The CDR3 region has the DNA TGTGCCAGCAGTTCCCCCAGGGCGGGCGGGACTGAAGCTTTCTTT. This chain joins TRBV6-2 or TRBV6-3 and TRBJ1-1, with D possibly TRBD1 on 5 matching bases. The CDR3 extends over 15 amino acids. CDR1 and CDR2 (germline): MNHEY, SVGEGT. Trimming left V 4 bases short and J 5 bases short, with 17 bases between.

This rearrangement joins TRBV4-3 to TRBJ2-5; the match to TRBD2 covers 11 bases. V was clipped by 2 bases and J by 7 bases; unmatched bases: 6. Germline CDR1 reads LGHNA; CDR2 reads YSLEER. The CDR3 is 15 residues long. Here the CDR3 reads CASSQIAGGPGTQYF. The CDR3 region has the DNA TGCGCCAGCAGCCAAATAGCGGGGGGGCCGGGGACCCAGTACTTC.

V gene TRBV28 combines with J gene TRBJ2-7, with D uncertain. The germline V gene encodes CDR1 MDHEN and CDR2 SYDVKM. V was cut by 6 bases and J by 4 bases, with 16 bases left in between. This CDR3 is built from 14 residues. The CDR3, as DNA: TGTGCCAGCAGCTCTGGACCCCTAATGTACGAGCAGTACTTC. This sequence encodes CASSSGPLMYEQYF.

V gene TRBV6-1 combines with J gene TRBJ2-7; 9 bases map to TRBD2. Losses at the gene ends were 3 bases for V and 1 base for J; bases not matched to a gene: 7. The V gene's germline CDR1 is MNHNS and CDR2 SASEGT. This CDR3 is 16 amino acids long. In nucleotides, the CDR3 is TGTGCCAGCAGTGACCCTGGACTAGCGAATTCCTACGAGCAGTACTTC. This translates into CASSDPGLANSYEQYF.

J is TRBJ1-1 and V is TRBV4-3; tentatively, D is TRBD1 (5 bases). The CDR3 covers 14 residues. Germline V gene sequence: CDR1 LGHNA, CDR2 YSLEER. V lost 1 base to trimming and J lost 6 bases, with 12 bases between them. CDR3 DNA sequence: TGCGCCAGCAGCCAAGGGACGGGGGAGCCTGAAGCTTTCTTT. It is translated as CASSQGTGEPEAFF.

V usage is TRBV5-5 and J usage is TRBJ1-3; D gene uncertain. V was pared by 7 bases and J by 0 bases, with 11 bases between. Germline V gene lookup returns CDR1 SGHKS and CDR2 YYEKEE (reference sequence). The CDR3 runs to 14 residues. The CDR3 DNA sequence: TGTGCCAGCCATGTTGCGGCCTCTGGAAACACCATATATTTT. As protein: CASHVAASGNTIYF.

The CDR3 nucleotides are TGTGCCAGCAGCCTGGGACAGGGGAACACTGAAGCTTTCTTT. This sequence encodes CASSLGQGNTEAFF. This chain uses TRBV7-9 with TRBJ1-1; TRBD1 agrees at 9 bases. Per the germline V gene, CDR1 is SEHNR and CDR2 is FQNEAQ (reference sequence). The CDR3 length is 14 residues. V was clipped by 5 bases and J by 1 base; unmatched bases: 2. Using reference TRBV7-9 and TRBJ1-1 for the parts outside the CDR3, the full variable domain is DTGVSQNPRHKITKRGQNVTFRCDPISEHNRLYWYRQTLGQGPEFLTYFQNEAQLEKSRLLSDRFSAERPKGSFSTLEIQRTEQGDSAMYLCASSLGQGNTEAFFGQGTRLTVV.

V is TRBV30 and J is TRBJ1-5, with 10 bases fitting TRBD1. From germline, CDR1 is GTSNPN and CDR2 SVGIG (reference sequence). Trimming cost V 0 bases and J 3 bases; bases outside gene matches: 8. This CDR3 is 17 amino acids long. DNA for the CDR3: TGTGCCTGGAGTGTACGGGGACAGGGGAGGAACAATCAGCCCCAGCATTTT. This encodes CAWSVRGQGRNNQPQHF. The full variable domain, completed using reference TRBV30 and TRBJ1-5, is SQTIHQWPATLVQPVGSPLSLECTVEGTSNPNLYWYRQAAGRGLQLLFYSVGIGQISSEVPQNLSASRPQDRQFILSSKKLLLSDSGFYLCAWSVRGQGRNNQPQHFGDGTRLSIL.

J is TRBJ2-3 and V is TRBV30; perhaps D is TRBD1 or TRBD2 (5 bases each). Germline lookup yields CDR1 GTSNPN and CDR2 SVGIG (reference sequence). The CDR3 runs to 12 residues. V gave up 3 bases and J gave up 6 bases, with 10 bases separating them. The CDR3 sequence: CAWRWGTDTQYF. CDR3 in DNA: TGTGCCTGGAGGTGGGGGACGGATACGCAGTATTTT.

This clone appeared a few times. V usage is TRBV11-3 and J usage is TRBJ1-1, with D perhaps TRBD1 (5 bases). The ends were cut back, 3 bases at V and 5 bases at J, with 16 bases in the middle. Per the germline V gene, CDR1 is SGHNT and CDR2 is YENEEA. CDR3 length: 15 residues. The CDR3 DNA follows: TGTGCCAGCAGCTTCCCTGGCAGGGATAGGACTGAAGCTTTCTTT. Its translation: CASSFPGRDRTEAFF.

The chain links TRBV13 to TRBJ1-2, with D tentatively TRBD1 (5 bases). The V end lost 5 bases, the J end lost 5 bases, and 15 bases lay between the germline ends. The germline gives CDR1 PRHDT, CDR2 FYEKMQ (reference sequence). This CDR3 comprises 14 residues. CDR3 residues: CASSHVGRDYGYTF. Here the CDR3 DNA reads TGTGCCAGCAGCCACGTGGGCAGGGATTATGGCTACACCTTC.

The chain couples TRBV6-6 to TRBJ1-1, with no clear D. The CDR3 contains 13 residues. Germline V gene data show CDR1 as MNHNY and CDR2 as SVGAGI (reference sequence). V was shortened by 1 base and J by 5 bases, with 8 bases between the two germline ends. The CDR3 DNA reads as TGTGCCAGCAGTTACTATGGAGCTACTGAAGCTTTCTTT. Its translation: CASSYYGATEAFF.

The chain employs TRBV5-6 and TRBJ1-2, with unresolved D. This CDR3 comprises 16 residues. Germline V gives CDR1 SGHDT, CDR2 YYEEEE. Between the trimmed V and J ends, which lost 4 bases and 6 bases, there was a span of 22 bases. The CDR3 protein is CASSPAFGAVNNGYTF. The DNA for the CDR3 is TGTGCCAGCAGCCCTGCGTTTGGAGCTGTGAATAATGGCTACACCTTC.

This clone has just one count. The rearrangement links TRBV2 to TRBJ1-5, with D possibly being TRBD1 (5 bases). The length of the CDR3 is 14 residues. Germline V gene sequence: CDR1 SNHLY, CDR2 FYNNEI. V was cut by 5 bases and J by 6 bases, with 14 bases left in between. The CDR3 is CASSTSGRVQPQHF. CDR3 DNA sequence: TGTGCCAGCAGTACCTCGGGGCGCGTTCAGCCCCAGCATTTT.

The chain is built from TRBV24-1 and TRBJ1-1, with D unclear. This CDR3 region has 13 residues. CDR1 and CDR2 from the germline V gene are KGHDR and SFDVKD. V was cut by 4 bases and J by 7 bases, with 12 bases left in between. This CDR3 reads CATSEEPYSEAFF. In nucleotides, the CDR3 is TGTGCCACCAGTGAGGAACCTTACAGTGAAGCTTTCTTT.

The chain combines TRBV6-6 with TRBJ1-2; 7 bases are shared with TRBD1. CDR3 length: 11 residues. Trimming took 10 bases from V and 4 from J; bases not matched to a gene: 3. Germline CDR1 and CDR2: MNHNY and SVGAGI (reference sequence). CDR3 DNA: TGTGCCACAGAGGGGGCCTATGGCTACACCTTC. Its translation is CATEGAYGYTF.

V is TRBV6-6 and J is TRBJ2-3; the match to TRBD1 covers 9 bases. Germline CDR1 MNHNY, CDR2 SVGAGI (reference sequence). This CDR3 region has 14 residues. V shed 2 bases, J shed 10 bases, and the junction held 7 bases outside the gene matches. CDR3 sequence: CASSYSMTGGAQYF. The CDR3 coding sequence is TGTGCCAGCAGTTACAGTATGACAGGGGGGGCGCAGTATTTT.

The chain couples TRBV19 to TRBJ1-5, with 9 bases fitting TRBD1. V lost 6 bases to trimming and J lost 6 bases; unmatched junction nucleotides: 9. The CDR3 consists of 15 residues. CDR1 is LNHDA, CDR2 SQIVND, per germline (reference sequence). CDR3 sequence (DNA): TGTGCCAGTAGCACTCCCCTGACAGGGGGTCAGCCCCAGCATTTT. Translating gives CASSTPLTGGQPQHF.

The sample holds one count of this clone. The rearrangement joins TRBV28 to TRBJ1-6; D is unclear. Trimming stripped 1 base from V and 7 bases from J, with 8 bases between. The germline V gene encodes CDR1 MDHEN and CDR2 SYDVKM. The length of the CDR3 is 14 residues. The CDR3 nucleotides are TGTGCCAGCAGTTTATTGGGTGACAATTCACCCCTCCACTTT. It is translated as CASSLLGDNSPLHF.